The next 20 T cell receptor beta chains were all read from a single sample in a study of technical replicates of blood from a handful of donors. Clones were read by immunoSEQ multiplex PCR, and TCRdb kept only the in-frame ones, dropping some. The table shows some 17,000 clones, with around nine tenths occurring only once. Specimen: PBMCs. The receptors originated from a human donor in good health.

V and J are TRBV19 and TRBJ2-1; 7 positions match TRBD2. V trimming: 6 bases; J trimming: 8 bases; junction bases outside the gene matches: 4. CDR3 length equals 12 residues. CDR1 and CDR2 (germline): LNHDA, SQIVND (reference sequence). The CDR3 region has the DNA TGTGCCAGTAGGGGAGGGATGGATGAGCAGTTCTTC. Protein: CASRGGMDEQFF.

The chain employs TRBV5-1 and TRBJ2-1, with 12 bases that match TRBD1. Unmatched junction bases numbered 2, after V lost 0 bases and J lost 7 bases. The CDR3 extends over 15 amino acids. Germline assignment: CDR1 SGHRS and CDR2 YFSETQ. In nucleotides, the CDR3 is TGCGCCAGCAGCTTGGAGGGACAGGGGGCGAATGAGCAGTTCTTC. It codes for CASSLEGQGANEQFF.

V gene TRBV6-6 combines with J gene TRBJ1-3, with 7 bases lining up with TRBD1. Germline CDR1 and CDR2: MNHNY and SVGAGI (reference sequence). J gave up 4 bases and V 4 bases, and 4 bases lay outside the gene matches. This CDR3 comprises 14 residues. The CDR3: CASSSGQLGNTIYF. In DNA form, the CDR3 reads TGTGCCAGCAGTTCGGGACAGCTCGGAAACACCATATATTTT.

This clone occurred once. The rearrangement links TRBV25-1 to TRBJ2-7; TRBD2 might be the D (6 bases). The CDR3 spans 14 residues. Trimming took off 4 bases at V and 2 bases at J, with 12 bases between the two ends. CDR1 and CDR2 from the germline V gene are MGHDK and SYGVNS. The DNA for the CDR3 is TGTGCCAGCAGTGGTAGCGGAAAAACCTACGAGCAGTACTTC. It encodes CASSGSGKTYEQYF.

The chain couples TRBV2 to TRBJ2-7; 9 bases align to TRBD2. This CDR3 spans 13 amino acids. Looked up from germline, CDR1 is SNHLY and CDR2 is FYNNEI. The junction had 2 bases not matched to a gene; V was cut back by 6 bases and J by 2 bases. CDR3 region: CASRASGTYEQYF. In DNA form, the CDR3 reads TGTGCCAGCAGGGCTAGCGGGACCTACGAGCAGTACTTC.

Only one count was recorded for this clone. The chain recombines TRBV28 with TRBJ1-2, with D uncertain. V lost 6 bases to trimming and J lost 7 bases, with 9 bases between them. Germline V lookup: CDR1 MDHEN, CDR2 SYDVKM. This CDR3 is built from 11 residues. The CDR3 region has the DNA TGTGCCAGCAGAACCCGAGGTGGCTACACCTTC. It codes for CASRTRGGYTF.

V gene TRBV29-1 combines with J gene TRBJ2-5; D not resolved. Trimming removed 2 bases from V and 5 bases from J, with 12 bases in between. In germline, CDR1 is SQVTM, CDR2 ANQGSEA. The CDR3 is 13 residues long. The CDR3 loop reads CSVERLERETQYF. CDR3 nucleotide sequence: TGCAGCGTTGAAAGGCTAGAACGTGAGACCCAGTACTTC.

The rearrangement links TRBV7-8 to TRBJ2-7; 8 bases match TRBD2. The CDR3 is 12 amino acids. J lost 6 bases, V lost 6 bases, and 4 bases had no gene match. CDR1 is SGHVS, CDR2 FQNEAQ, per germline. This CDR3 reads CASRFGGGEQYF. The CDR3 DNA reads as TGTGCCAGCAGATTCGGGGGGGGCGAGCAGTACTTC.

This clone occurred once. The chain is built from TRBV11-2 and TRBJ1-4; 7 positions match TRBD1. Per the germline V gene, CDR1 is SGHAT and CDR2 is FQNNGV. This CDR3 comprises 17 residues. V lost 5 bases, J lost 3 bases, and 12 bases stayed unmatched. CDR3 sequence: CASSLDWVQGSNEKLFF. Written as DNA, the CDR3 is TGTGCCAGCAGCCTCGATTGGGTACAGGGGTCTAATGAAAAACTGTTTTTT. The entire variable domain, with the rest obtained from reference TRBV11-2 and TRBJ1-4, is as follows: EAGVAQSPRYKIIEKRQSVAFWCNPISGHATLYWYQQILGQGPKLLIQFQNNGVVDDSQLPKDRFSAERLKGVDSTLKIQPAKLEDSAVYLCASSLDWVQGSNEKLFFGSGTQLSVL.

The chain links TRBV7-9 to TRBJ1-2; TRBD1 matches at 11 bases. The ends lost 4 bases at V and 6 bases at J; junction bases unmatched: 4. Germline CDR1 SEHNR, CDR2 FQNEAQ (reference sequence). CDR3 length: 14 residues. CDR3 DNA sequence: TGTGCCAGCAGCTCGGGACAGGGGGATCATGGCTACACCTTC. Its translation: CASSSGQGDHGYTF.

This clone was recorded a few times. The rearrangement links TRBV19 to TRBJ1-5; 11 bases are a match to TRBD1. In germline, CDR1 is LNHDA, CDR2 SQIVND (reference sequence). CDR3 length: 15 residues. V was clipped by 5 bases and J by 6 bases; unmatched bases: 6. The CDR3: CASSSDRGLGQPQHF. CDR3 nucleotide sequence: TGTGCCAGTAGTTCGGACAGGGGGCTTGGTCAGCCCCAGCATTTT.

This sequence joins TRBV7-8 and TRBJ2-5, with a tentative D call TRBD1 (5 bases). V lost 2 bases, J lost 5 bases, and 12 bases lay in between. Germline CDR1 and CDR2: SGHVS and FQNEAQ. The CDR3 loop spans 14 amino acids. The CDR3 region is CASSLIPGHETQYF. The CDR3 nucleotides are TGTGCCAGCAGCTTAATTCCAGGGCATGAGACCCAGTACTTC. Together with reference TRBV7-8 and TRBJ2-5, the CDR3 gives the full variable domain: GAGVSQSPRYKVAKRGQDVALRCDPISGHVSLFWYQQALGQGPEFLTYFQNEAQLDKSGLPSDRFFAERPEGSVSTLKIQRTQQEDSAVYLCASSLIPGHETQYFGPGTRLLVL.

V gene TRBV9 combines with J gene TRBJ2-1, with TRBD1 matching over 8 bases. The CDR3 totals 15 residues. The junction had 5 bases not matched to a gene; V was cut back by 4 bases and J by 2 bases. CDR1 is SGDLS and CDR2 is YYNGEE in the germline V gene. The CDR3 reads CASSPGQGAYNEQFF. In DNA, the CDR3 is TGTGCCAGCAGCCCTGGACAGGGCGCCTACAATGAGCAGTTCTTC.

This CDR3 is CASSDTAGVSYNEQFF. CDR3 bases: TGTGCCAGCAGTGACACTGCGGGAGTCTCCTACAATGAGCAGTTCTTC. The rearrangement uses TRBV6-4 and TRBJ2-1, with 7 bases matching TRBD2. Germline CDR1 MRHNA, CDR2 SNTAGT. The trim removed 2 bases at V and 0 bases at J, leaving 4 bases unmatched. This CDR3 has 16 residues.

V is TRBV5-4 and J is TRBJ1-1; 8 bases match TRBD1. This CDR3 contains 16 residues. Germline lookup yields CDR1 SGHNT and CDR2 YYREEE (reference sequence). V shed 4 bases and J 1 base; nucleotides not matched to a gene: 9. CDR3 nucleotides: TGTGCCAGCAGCGATTGGGAGGGGACAGGGAACACTGAAGCTTTCTTT. Amino acids: CASSDWEGTGNTEAFF.

The gene calls are TRBV5-1 and TRBJ2-7; TRBD2 might be the D (5 bases). The CDR3 runs to 12 residues. CDR1 and CDR2 from the germline V gene are SGHRS and YFSETQ. The germline V and J ends were trimmed by 7 bases and 3 bases, with 11 bases remaining between them. CDR3 region: CASGGTLYEQYF. CDR3 DNA sequence: TGCGCCAGCGGAGGAACCCTCTACGAGCAGTACTTC.

V usage is TRBV6-5 and J usage is TRBJ2-1; 11 nucleotides align to TRBD1. The germline CDR1 and CDR2 sequences are MNHEY and SVGAGI. This CDR3 is built from 15 residues. Unmatched junction bases numbered 8, after V lost 5 bases and J lost 8 bases. In DNA, the CDR3 is TGTGCCAGCAGTATCGGGACAGGGGGTGGGCATGAGCAGTTCTTC. Translating gives CASSIGTGGGHEQFF.

The V call is TRBV2, the J call TRBJ2-1, with 8 bases identical to TRBD2. Germline values: CDR1 SNHLY, CDR2 FYNNEI. The CDR3 spans 15 residues. V lost 5 bases, J lost 2 bases, and 5 bases stayed unmatched. CDR3: CASSMTSVTYNEQFF. The CDR3 bases are TGTGCCAGCAGTATGACTAGCGTCACCTACAATGAGCAGTTCTTC.

The V call is TRBV19, the J call TRBJ2-6; no clear D. Per the germline V gene, CDR1 is LNHDA and CDR2 is SQIVND (reference sequence). V was trimmed by 7 bases and J by 0 bases, leaving 10 bases between them. The length of the CDR3 is 15 residues. DNA of the CDR3: TGTGCCAGTACCCACAGAAACTCTGGGGCCAACGTCCTGACTTTC. It encodes CASTHRNSGANVLTF.

The V gene is TRBV7-2, the J gene TRBJ2-3; D uncertain. The ends were cut back, 5 bases at V and 6 bases at J, with 12 bases in the middle. This CDR3 has 13 amino acids. Germline CDR1 reads SGHTA; CDR2 reads FQGNSA. The CDR3 DNA follows: TGTGCCAGCAGCCGCCTAATTCGGGATACGCAGTATTTT. Its translation is CASSRLIRDTQYF. Variable domain in full (rest from reference TRBV7-2 and TRBJ2-3): GAGVSQSPSNKVTEKGKDVELRCDPISGHTALYWYRQSLGQGLEFLIYFQGNSAPDKSGLPSDRFSAERTGGSVSTLTIQRTQQEDSAVYLCASSRLIRDTQYFGPGTRLTVL.